The 17 T cell receptor beta chains in this list originate from one sample, sequenced in a study of cytomegalovirus exposure and HLA in healthy donors. PCR involved 60 Vbeta and 13 Jbeta primers. The assay was immunoSEQ multiplex PCR, and TCRdb's table has in-frame clones only and misses some. The repertoire holds over 150,000 clones, with approximately 76% as singletons. The specimen was PBMCs. These receptors were collected from a man in his 60s in good health and CMV-seronegative.

This chain connects TRBV7-9 to TRBJ1-5; TRBD1 matches 11 bases. V lost 5 bases, J lost 3 bases, and 9 bases stayed unmatched. Looked up from germline, CDR1 is SEHNR and CDR2 is FQNEAQ (reference sequence). The CDR3 is made up of 17 amino acids. The CDR3 loop reads CASSQTDRGLVNQPQHF. DNA for the CDR3: TGTGCCAGCAGCCAAACGGACAGGGGGCTTGTCAATCAGCCCCAGCATTTT.

The chain joins TRBV9 to TRBJ2-1; D call uncertain. The CDR3 runs to 14 residues. V lost 2 bases, J lost 8 bases, and 14 bases lay in between. From germline, CDR1 is SGDLS and CDR2 YYNGEE. The chain's CDR3 is CASSVFPSPYEQFF. CDR3 nucleotides: TGTGCCAGCAGCGTTTTCCCAAGCCCCTATGAGCAGTTCTTC.

The CDR3 sequence is CASSPRGLAGDHEQFF. CDR3 coding DNA: TGTGCCAGCTCACCAAGGGGGCTAGCGGGAGACCATGAGCAGTTCTTC. The chain has TRBV18 and TRBJ2-1; 10 nucleotides agree with TRBD2. Trimming cost V 2 bases and J 8 bases; bases outside gene matches: 9. The CDR3 spans 16 residues. The germline V gene encodes CDR1 KGHSH and CDR2 LQKENI.

This chain links TRBV5-4 with TRBJ2-3; D remains ambiguous. The CDR3 is 14 amino acids. Germline CDR1 is SGHNT and CDR2 is YYREEE (reference sequence). V dropped 1 base and J dropped 8 bases, with 14 bases sitting between them. The chain's CDR3 is CASSLTNQLRTQYF. The CDR3 DNA reads as TGTGCCAGCAGCTTGACTAACCAGCTGCGTACGCAGTATTTT. The full variable domain, completed using reference TRBV5-4 and TRBJ2-3, is ETGVTQSPTHLIKTRGQQVTLRCSSQSGHNTVSWYQQALGQGPQFIFQYYREEENGRGNFPPRFSGLQFPNYSSELNVNALELDDSALYLCASSLTNQLRTQYFGPGTRLTVL.

The gene calls are TRBV29-1 and TRBJ2-7; TRBD1 agrees at 9 bases. J gave up 2 bases and V 4 bases, and 12 bases lay outside the gene matches. Germline CDR1 and CDR2: SQVTM and ANQGSEA. CDR3 length: 16 amino acids. CDR3 amino acids: CSVGFLPGQGAYEQYF. Written as DNA, the CDR3 is TGCAGCGTTGGGTTTTTGCCGGGACAGGGAGCCTACGAGCAGTACTTC.

This clone occurred once. The gene calls are TRBV2 and TRBJ1-5, with 9 nucleotides matching TRBD1. The CDR3 sequence is 16 residues long. The V gene's germline CDR1 is SNHLY and CDR2 FYNNEI. After removal of 3 bases from V and 7 bases from J, the junction contained 10 bases not matched to a gene. This CDR3 is CASSDPTDRGRQPQHF. The DNA of the CDR3 is TGTGCCAGCAGTGACCCTACGGACAGGGGACGGCAGCCCCAGCATTTT.

The chain employs TRBV9 and TRBJ1-6; 8 bases are a match to TRBD1. The CDR3 is 16 residues long. The germline V gene encodes CDR1 SGDLS and CDR2 YYNGEE. V lost 0 bases, J lost 4 bases, and 3 bases stayed unmatched. CDR3 amino acids: CASSVGGQVYNSPLHF. The CDR3, as DNA: TGTGCCAGCAGCGTAGGGGGACAGGTTTATAATTCACCCCTCCACTTT.

This chain links TRBV9 with TRBJ2-1, with TRBD1 matching over 7 bases. This CDR3 region has 17 residues. CDR1 is SGDLS, CDR2 YYNGEE, per germline. V shed 0 bases and J 4 bases; nucleotides not matched to a gene: 10. The CDR3: CASSVGGQYFSYNEQFF. In DNA form, the CDR3 reads TGTGCCAGCAGCGTAGGGGGACAGTACTTCTCGTACAATGAGCAGTTCTTC.

The CDR3 loop reads CASSFGQATPPSTF. In DNA, the CDR3 is TGTGCCAGCAGTTTCGGACAGGCCACCCCCCCGAGCACCTTC. The chain is built from TRBV27 and TRBJ1-2; 7 bases match TRBD1. V gave up 3 bases and J gave up 13 bases; unmatched junction bases: 14. The germline CDR1 and CDR2 sequences are MNHEY and SMNVEV (reference sequence). The CDR3 is 14 amino acids.

Only one count was recorded for this clone. The rearrangement links TRBV6-6 to TRBJ2-1, with 13 bases fitting TRBD2. The CDR3 contains 15 residues. CDR1 MNHNY and CDR2 SVGAGI come from the germline V gene (reference sequence). Germline trimming cut 6 bases from V and 6 bases from J; bases unmatched to any gene: 5. The CDR3: CASSSGLAGANEQFF. The CDR3 bases are TGTGCCAGCAGCTCAGGACTAGCGGGGGCCAATGAGCAGTTCTTC.

The J gene is TRBJ1-1, the V gene TRBV27, with 9 bases identical to TRBD1. Germline lookup yields CDR1 MNHEY and CDR2 SMNVEV (reference sequence). This CDR3 has 16 amino acids. V was pared by 2 bases and J by 0 bases, with 4 bases of the junction left unmatched. CDR3 DNA: TGTGCCAGCAGTTTAGGGACAGGGTCAATGAACACTGAAGCTTTCTTT. This gives the protein CASSLGTGSMNTEAFF.

The chain links TRBV6-4 to TRBJ1-2; D perhaps matches TRBD1 (5 bases). This CDR3 is built from 16 residues. V gave up 3 bases and J gave up 6 bases, with 20 bases separating them. Per the germline V gene, CDR1 is MRHNA and CDR2 is SNTAGT. The CDR3 DNA sequence: TGTGCCAGCAGTGATTTCGTCACTGCGGGGGTGAATGGCTACACCTTC. It specifies CASSDFVTAGVNGYTF.

The chain is built from TRBV6-8 and TRBJ2-5; TRBD2 matches at 12 bases. Germline CDR1 is MNHGY and CDR2 is SAAAGT. There are 16 residues in the CDR3. V trimming: 6 bases; J trimming: 5 bases; junction bases outside the gene matches: 10. CDR3 coding DNA: TGTGCCAGCAGGGACGCGACTAGCGGGAGAAGGGAGACCCAGTACTTC. Translated: CASRDATSGRRETQYF.

This clone was recorded once. The chain is built from TRBV18 and TRBJ1-2, with D possibly matching TRBD1 (5 bases). Trimming took off 0 bases at V and 8 bases at J, with 13 bases between the two ends. Per germline, CDR1 KGHSH and CDR2 LQKENI. The CDR3 has 14 amino acids. The CDR3 loop reads CASSPPRQGGGYTF. Written as DNA, the CDR3 is TGTGCCAGCTCACCACCGAGGCAGGGAGGAGGCTACACCTTC. The entire variable domain, with the rest obtained from reference TRBV18 and TRBJ1-2, is as follows: NAGVMQNPRHLVRRRGQEARLRCSPMKGHSHVYWYRQLPEEGLKFMVYLQKENIIDESGMPKERFSAEFPKEGPSILRIQQVVRGDSAAYFCASSPPRQGGGYTFGSGTRLTVV.

The chain couples TRBV10-3 to TRBJ2-2, with a possible D match to TRBD2 (5 bases). CDR1 ENHRY and CDR2 SYGVKD come from the germline V gene. V lost 3 bases, J lost 5 bases, and 16 bases lay in between. The CDR3 is made up of 16 amino acids. As DNA, the CDR3 is TGTGCCATCAGTGACCTAGATCGGAGGCTAACCGGGGAGCTGTTTTTT. It yields the protein CAISDLDRRLTGELFF.

The chain uses TRBV5-4 and TRBJ2-7; weak D call: TRBD1 (6 bases). Germline assignment: CDR1 SGHNT and CDR2 YYREEE (reference sequence). Deletions cut 0 bases from V and 0 bases from J, with 13 bases between. This CDR3 is built from 16 residues. CDR3 coding DNA: TGTGCCAGCAGCTTGGGTAGTCAGGGGACCTCCTACGAGCAGTACTTC. It encodes CASSLGSQGTSYEQYF.

J is TRBJ2-7 and V is TRBV5-1; D may be TRBD2 (5 bases). This CDR3 is 15 amino acids long. V dropped 0 bases and J dropped 0 bases, with 10 bases sitting between them. The germline CDR1 and CDR2 sequences are SGHRS and YFSETQ. The CDR3 DNA reads TGCGCCAGCAGCTTGGCCGGACTTGGCTCCTACGAGCAGTACTTC. Amino acids: CASSLAGLGSYEQYF.